A single T cell receptor (beta chain) is shown here with its context. Its specificity is unknown. The data were taken from a study of siplizumab effects on memory and regulatory T cells. Notes on the study in general: Naive-or-memory phenotypes were unassignable for roughly 80-96% of proliferating CD4+ or CD8+ clones. Naive T cells looked more diverse than memory cells and looked like major alloresponse contributors.

Roughly 92,000 TCR templates per sample were assayed. The assay was immunoSEQ multiplex PCR, and TCRdb's table has in-frame clones only and misses some. The table shows 99,000 or so clones, with roughly 94% occurring only once. This CDR3 has 15 residues. Germline values: CDR1 MDHEN, CDR2 SYDVKM. The V gene end was trimmed by 3 bases and the J gene end by 7 bases; junction bases not matched to a gene: 8. The sequence was obtained from a human donor in good health. The sample taken for sequencing was non-Treg CD4+ T cells sorted from blood. The chain recombines TRBV28 with TRBJ2-2; 7 bases align to TRBD2. Here the CDR3 reads CASSFGREGSGELFF. The CDR3, as DNA: TGTGCCAGCAGTTTCGGCAGGGAGGGAAGCGGGGAGCTGTTTTTT.